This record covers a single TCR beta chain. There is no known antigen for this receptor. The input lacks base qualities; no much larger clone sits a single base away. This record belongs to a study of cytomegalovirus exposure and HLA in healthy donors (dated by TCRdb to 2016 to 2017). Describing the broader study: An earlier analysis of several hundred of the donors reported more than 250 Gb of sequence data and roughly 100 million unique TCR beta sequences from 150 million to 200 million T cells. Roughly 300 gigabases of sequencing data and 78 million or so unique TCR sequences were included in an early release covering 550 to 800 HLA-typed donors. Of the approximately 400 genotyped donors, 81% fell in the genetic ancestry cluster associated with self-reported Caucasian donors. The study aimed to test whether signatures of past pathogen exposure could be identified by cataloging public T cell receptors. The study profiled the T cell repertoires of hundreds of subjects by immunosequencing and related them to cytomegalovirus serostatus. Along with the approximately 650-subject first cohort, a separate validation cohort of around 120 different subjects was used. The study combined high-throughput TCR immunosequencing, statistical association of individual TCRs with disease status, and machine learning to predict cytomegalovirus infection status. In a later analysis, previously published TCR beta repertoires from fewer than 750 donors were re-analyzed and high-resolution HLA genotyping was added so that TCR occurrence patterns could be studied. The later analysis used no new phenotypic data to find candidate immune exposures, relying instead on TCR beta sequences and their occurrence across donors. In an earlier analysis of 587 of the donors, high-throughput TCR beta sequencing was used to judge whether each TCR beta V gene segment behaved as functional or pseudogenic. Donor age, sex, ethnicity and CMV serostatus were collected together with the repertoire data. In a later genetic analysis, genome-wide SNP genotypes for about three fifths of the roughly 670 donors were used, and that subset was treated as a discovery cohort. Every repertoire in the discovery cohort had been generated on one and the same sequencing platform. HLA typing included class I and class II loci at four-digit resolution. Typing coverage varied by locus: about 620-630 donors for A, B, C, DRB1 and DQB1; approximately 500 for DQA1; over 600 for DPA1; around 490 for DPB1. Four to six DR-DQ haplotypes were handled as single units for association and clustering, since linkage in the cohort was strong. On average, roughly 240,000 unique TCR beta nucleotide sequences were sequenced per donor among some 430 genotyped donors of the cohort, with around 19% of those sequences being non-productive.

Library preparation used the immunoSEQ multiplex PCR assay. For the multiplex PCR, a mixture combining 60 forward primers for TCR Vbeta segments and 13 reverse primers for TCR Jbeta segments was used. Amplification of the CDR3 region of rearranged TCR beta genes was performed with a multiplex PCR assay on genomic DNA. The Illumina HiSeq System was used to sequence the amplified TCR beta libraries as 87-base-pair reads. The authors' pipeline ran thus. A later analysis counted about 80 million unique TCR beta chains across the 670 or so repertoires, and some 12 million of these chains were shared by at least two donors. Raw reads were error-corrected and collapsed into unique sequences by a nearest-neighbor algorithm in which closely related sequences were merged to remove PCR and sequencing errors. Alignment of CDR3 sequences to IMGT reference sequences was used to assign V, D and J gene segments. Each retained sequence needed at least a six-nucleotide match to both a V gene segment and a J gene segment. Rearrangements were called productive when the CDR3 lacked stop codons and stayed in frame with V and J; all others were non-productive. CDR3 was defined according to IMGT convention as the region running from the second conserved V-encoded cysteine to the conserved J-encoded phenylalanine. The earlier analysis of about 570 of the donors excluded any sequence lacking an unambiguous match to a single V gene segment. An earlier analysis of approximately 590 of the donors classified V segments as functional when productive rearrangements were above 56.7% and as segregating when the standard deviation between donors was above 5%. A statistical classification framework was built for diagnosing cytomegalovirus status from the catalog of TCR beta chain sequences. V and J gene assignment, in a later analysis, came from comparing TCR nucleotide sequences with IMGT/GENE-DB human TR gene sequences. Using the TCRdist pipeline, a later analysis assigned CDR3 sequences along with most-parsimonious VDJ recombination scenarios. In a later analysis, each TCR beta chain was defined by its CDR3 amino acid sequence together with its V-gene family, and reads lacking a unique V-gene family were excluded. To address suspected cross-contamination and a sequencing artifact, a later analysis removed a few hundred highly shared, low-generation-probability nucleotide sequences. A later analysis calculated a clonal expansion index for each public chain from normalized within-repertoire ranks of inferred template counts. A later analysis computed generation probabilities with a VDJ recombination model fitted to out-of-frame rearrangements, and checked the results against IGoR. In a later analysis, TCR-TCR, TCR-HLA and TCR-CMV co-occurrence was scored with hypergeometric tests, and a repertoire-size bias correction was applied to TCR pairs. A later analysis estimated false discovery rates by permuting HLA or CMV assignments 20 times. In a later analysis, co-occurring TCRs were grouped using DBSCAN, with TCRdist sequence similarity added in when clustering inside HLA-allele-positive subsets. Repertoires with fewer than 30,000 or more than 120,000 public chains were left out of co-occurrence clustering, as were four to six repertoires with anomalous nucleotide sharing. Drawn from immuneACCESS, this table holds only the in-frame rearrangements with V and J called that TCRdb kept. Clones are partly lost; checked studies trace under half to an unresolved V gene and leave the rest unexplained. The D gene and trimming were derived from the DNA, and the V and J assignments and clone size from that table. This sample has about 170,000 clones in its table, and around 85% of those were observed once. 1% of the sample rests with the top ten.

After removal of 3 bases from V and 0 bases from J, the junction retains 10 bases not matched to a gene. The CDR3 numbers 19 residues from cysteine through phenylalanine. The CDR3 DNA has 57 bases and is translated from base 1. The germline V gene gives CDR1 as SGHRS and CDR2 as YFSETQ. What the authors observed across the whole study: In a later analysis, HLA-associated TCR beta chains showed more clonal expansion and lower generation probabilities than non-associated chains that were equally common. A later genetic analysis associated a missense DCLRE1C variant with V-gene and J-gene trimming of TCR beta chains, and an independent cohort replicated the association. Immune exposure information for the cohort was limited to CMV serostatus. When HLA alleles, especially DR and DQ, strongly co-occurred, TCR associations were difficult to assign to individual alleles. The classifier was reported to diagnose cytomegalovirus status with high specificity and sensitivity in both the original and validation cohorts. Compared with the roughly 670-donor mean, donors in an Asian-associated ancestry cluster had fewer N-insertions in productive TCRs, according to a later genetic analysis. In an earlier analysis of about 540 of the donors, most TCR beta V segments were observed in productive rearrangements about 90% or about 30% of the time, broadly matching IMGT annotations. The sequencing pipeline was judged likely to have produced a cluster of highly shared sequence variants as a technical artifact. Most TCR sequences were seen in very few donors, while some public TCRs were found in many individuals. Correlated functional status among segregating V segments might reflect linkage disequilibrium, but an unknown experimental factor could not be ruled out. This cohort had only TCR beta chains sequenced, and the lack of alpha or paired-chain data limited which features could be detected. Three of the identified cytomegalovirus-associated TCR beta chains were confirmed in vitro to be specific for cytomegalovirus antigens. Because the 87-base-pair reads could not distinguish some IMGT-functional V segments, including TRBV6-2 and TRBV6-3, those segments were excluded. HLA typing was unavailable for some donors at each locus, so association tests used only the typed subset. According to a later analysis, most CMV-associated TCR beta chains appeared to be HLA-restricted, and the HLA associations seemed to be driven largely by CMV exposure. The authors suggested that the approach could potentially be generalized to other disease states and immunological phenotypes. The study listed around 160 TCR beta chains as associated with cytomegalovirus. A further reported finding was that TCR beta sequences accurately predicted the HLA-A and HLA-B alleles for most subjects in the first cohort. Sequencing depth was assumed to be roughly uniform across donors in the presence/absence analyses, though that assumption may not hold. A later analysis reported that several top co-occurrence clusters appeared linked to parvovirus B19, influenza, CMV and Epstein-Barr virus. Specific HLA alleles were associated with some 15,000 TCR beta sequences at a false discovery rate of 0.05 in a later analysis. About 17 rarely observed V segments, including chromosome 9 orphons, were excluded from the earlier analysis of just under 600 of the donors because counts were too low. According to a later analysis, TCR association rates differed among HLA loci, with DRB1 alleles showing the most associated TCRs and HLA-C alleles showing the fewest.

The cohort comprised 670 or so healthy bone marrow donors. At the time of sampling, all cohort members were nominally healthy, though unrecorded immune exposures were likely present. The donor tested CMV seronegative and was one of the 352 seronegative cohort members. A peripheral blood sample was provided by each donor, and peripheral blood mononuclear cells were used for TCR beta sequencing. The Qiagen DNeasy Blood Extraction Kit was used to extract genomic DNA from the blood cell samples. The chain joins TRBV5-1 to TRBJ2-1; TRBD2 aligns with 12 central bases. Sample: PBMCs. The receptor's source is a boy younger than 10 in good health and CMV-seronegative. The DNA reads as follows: TGCGCCAGCAGCTCTGAGACTAGCGGGAGATTAAGCTCCTACAATGAGCAGTTCTTC. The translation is CASSSETSGRLSSYNEQFF.